The rows below give T cell receptor beta chains drawn from one sample of a study of blood T cell repertoires in COVID-19. TCRdb keeps only in-frame clones here, not all; method: immunoSEQ multiplex PCR. Of about 120,000 clones listed, 80% to 90% are singletons. The sequenced sample consisted of peripheral blood. All receptors derive from a woman in her 50s with acute or convalescent COVID-19. The CDR3 runs from the conserved cysteine through the conserved F or W. Each record gives: clone size, V gene, J gene, D gene, CDR3 DNA, CDR3 protein. A D gene is named only where the DNA matches it firmly. Clone size is given for some rows only: seen once, a few or many times, or a class if the clone is expanded.

clone size: NA; V gene: TRBV7-2; J gene: TRBJ2-7; D gene: NA; CDR3 DNA: TGTGCCAGCAGCTTAGGGCAGCCTAGCTCCTACGAGCAGTACTTC; CDR3 protein: CASSLGQPSSYEQYF
clone size: NA; V gene: TRBV27; J gene: TRBJ1-1; D gene: TRBD1; CDR3 DNA: TGTGCCAGCAGTTTCGCAGGGGGAAGGACTGAAGCTTTCTTT; CDR3 protein: CASSFAGGRTEAFF
clone size: few; V gene: TRBV4-1; J gene: TRBJ1-5; D gene: NA; CDR3 DNA: TGCGCCAGCAGCCAAGATCTGTCGGGGGTGACTAGCAATCAGCCCCAGCATTTT; CDR3 protein: CASSQDLSGVTSNQPQHF
clone size: NA; V gene: TRBV18; J gene: TRBJ2-1; D gene: NA; CDR3 DNA: TGTGCCAGCTCACTCCAAGAGCGGAATGAGCAGTTCTTC; CDR3 protein: CASSLQERNEQFF
clone size: NA; V gene: TRBV10-1; J gene: TRBJ1-5; D gene: TRBD1; CDR3 DNA: TGTCCGTACAACACAGGGGGCTTCACTCAGCCCCAGCATTTT; CDR3 protein: CPYNTGGFTQPQHF
clone size: NA; V gene: TRBV10-3; J gene: TRBJ2-2; D gene: TRBD2; CDR3 DNA: TGTGCCATCCAGCGGGGGGCGAACACCGGGGAGCTGTTTTTT; CDR3 protein: CAIQRGANTGELFF
clone size: NA; V gene: TRBV7-9; J gene: TRBJ2-7; D gene: TRBD2; CDR3 DNA: TGTGCCAGCAGCCTCGCACTAGCGGGACGATACGAGCAGTACTTC; CDR3 protein: CASSLALAGRYEQYF
clone size: NA; V gene: TRBV7-2; J gene: TRBJ2-7; D gene: TRBD2; CDR3 DNA: TGTGCCAGCAGCTATACGGGGGGGCTAACCTACGAGCAGTACTTC; CDR3 protein: CASSYTGGLTYEQYF
clone size: NA; V gene: TRBV7-2; J gene: TRBJ2-3; D gene: NA; CDR3 DNA: TGTGCCAGCAGCGACACGGTTTATACGCAGTATTTT; CDR3 protein: CASSDTVYTQYF
clone size: NA; V gene: TRBV5-4; J gene: TRBJ2-7; D gene: NA; CDR3 DNA: TGTGCCAGCAGGCGTGGCGGCGAGCAGTACTTC; CDR3 protein: CASRRGGEQYF
clone size: NA; V gene: TRBV3-1/TRBV3-2; J gene: TRBJ2-7; D gene: TRBD1; CDR3 DNA: TGTGCCAGCAGCCAAGGGGACAGTTCCTACGAGCAGTACTTC; CDR3 protein: CASSQGDSSYEQYF
clone size: NA; V gene: TRBV7-9; J gene: TRBJ2-1; D gene: TRBD2; CDR3 DNA: TGTGCCAGCAGCTTAGCAGGTAGCGGGAGCGGGTACGAGCAGTTCTTC; CDR3 protein: CASSLAGSGSGYEQFF
clone size: NA; V gene: TRBV14; J gene: TRBJ1-1; D gene: NA; CDR3 DNA: TGTGCCAGCAGCTCCCTCACAATTCAAGCTTTCTTT; CDR3 protein: CASSSLTIQAFF
clone size: NA; V gene: TRBV5-1; J gene: TRBJ1-1; D gene: TRBD1; CDR3 DNA: TGCGCCAGCAGCTTTACAGGGGACACTGAAGCTTTCTTT; CDR3 protein: CASSFTGDTEAFF
clone size: NA; V gene: TRBV9; J gene: TRBJ2-3; D gene: TRBD2; CDR3 DNA: TGTGCCAGCAGCGTAGACGGTAGCGGGGGAACAGATACGCAGTATTTT; CDR3 protein: CASSVDGSGGTDTQYF
clone size: NA; V gene: TRBV5-4; J gene: TRBJ1-2; D gene: NA; CDR3 DNA: TGTGCCAGCAGCTTAGGACAGACAACTTATGGCTACACCTTC; CDR3 protein: CASSLGQTTYGYTF
clone size: NA; V gene: TRBV27; J gene: TRBJ1-6; D gene: NA; CDR3 DNA: TGTGCCAGCAGTTTTTTACGGGTCTATAATTCACCCCTCCACTTT; CDR3 protein: CASSFLRVYNSPLHF
clone size: NA; V gene: TRBV6-5; J gene: TRBJ2-7; D gene: NA; CDR3 DNA: TGTGCCAGCAGTTACACCCAGGGCCTCTACGAGCAGTACTTC; CDR3 protein: CASSYTQGLYEQYF
clone size: NA; V gene: TRBV9; J gene: TRBJ2-5; D gene: TRBD2; CDR3 DNA: TGTGCCAGCAGGCCTAGCGGGAGGGCCTTAGAGACCCAGTACTTC; CDR3 protein: CASRPSGRALETQYF
clone size: few; V gene: TRBV6-5; J gene: TRBJ2-1; D gene: TRBD2; CDR3 DNA: TGTGCCAGCAGTTACTCGGGACTAGCGGGAGCGAGGCAGTTCTTC; CDR3 protein: CASSYSGLAGARQFF
clone size: few; V gene: TRBV29-1; J gene: TRBJ2-3; D gene: TRBD2; CDR3 DNA: TGCAGCGTTGAAGAAGGACTAGCGGGACTATATCCCCCAGATACGCAGTATTTT; CDR3 protein: CSVEEGLAGLYPPDTQYF
clone size: once; V gene: TRBV27; J gene: TRBJ2-7; D gene: TRBD2; CDR3 DNA: TGTGCCAGCAGATTCCGTTTGACTAGCGGGGGGGCCTACGAGCAGTACTTC; CDR3 protein: CASRFRLTSGGAYEQYF